The rows below give T cell receptor beta chains drawn from one sample of a study of T cells after yellow fever vaccination. TCRdb re-analysed the 5' RACE reads in MiXCR, keeping a single row per CDR3 protein. The sample has 300,000 to 400,000 distinct CDR3 sequences, 6.2% seen once; the top ten hold roughly 15%. Here the sequenced sample was PBMCs, taken 5 days after the yellow fever booster vaccination. The receptors were sampled from a man between 25 and 39 years old who received the YFV17D yellow fever vaccine. The CDR3 runs from the conserved cysteine through the conserved F or W. The D gene is left open where the match is weak. Some rows mark clone size as missing; the rest say once, few, many or name a class of expanded clone.

j_call: TRBJ2-5
v_call: TRBV7-2
d_call: NA
clone_size: medium-sized
cdr3_nt: TGTGCCAGCAGCTCTTCCCACGGGACCCCCCTTCAAAGGACCCAGTACTTC
cdr3_aa: CASSSSHGTPLQRTQYF

j_call: TRBJ2-3
v_call: TRBV5-1
d_call: NA
clone_size: many
cdr3_nt: TGCGCCAGCAGCTTGGCTGGCTCGGACTTCTCCCTTTCAGATACGCAGTATTTT
cdr3_aa: CASSLAGSDFSLSDTQYF

j_call: TRBJ1-5
v_call: TRBV18
d_call: NA
clone_size: few
cdr3_nt: TGTGCCAGCTCATCAGGACTGAGCAATCAGCCCCAGCATTTT
cdr3_aa: CASSSGLSNQPQHF

j_call: TRBJ2-1
v_call: TRBV4-2
d_call: NA
clone_size: few
cdr3_nt: TGTGCCAGCAGCCAAACTTCGACATCTTACAATGAGCAGTTCTTC
cdr3_aa: CASSQTSTSYNEQFF

j_call: TRBJ2-7
v_call: TRBV20-1
d_call: TRBD2
clone_size: few
cdr3_nt: TGCAGTGCTAGGAAAAGGGCGGGAGTCTACGAGCAGTACTTC
cdr3_aa: CSARKRAGVYEQYF

j_call: TRBJ2-2
v_call: TRBV9
d_call: NA
clone_size: many
cdr3_nt: TGTGCCAGCAGCGTTGATCTACAGAACACCGGGGAGCTGTTTTTT
cdr3_aa: CASSVDLQNTGELFF

j_call: TRBJ2-3
v_call: TRBV12-3/TRBV12-4
d_call: TRBD2
clone_size: NA
cdr3_nt: TGTGCCAGCCGGGAGGGGTCTTACACAGATACGCAGTATTTT
cdr3_aa: CASREGSYTDTQYF

j_call: TRBJ2-3
v_call: TRBV20-1
d_call: TRBD2
clone_size: NA
cdr3_nt: TGCTGTGCTAGAGCTGGGACTAGTTCGAAGTCAGATACGCAGTATTTT
cdr3_aa: CCARAGTSSKSDTQYF

j_call: TRBJ2-7
v_call: TRBV28
d_call: NA
clone_size: many
cdr3_nt: TGTGCCAGCAGTTTCCCCCAGAAAGTCTTAGGAAACGAGCAGTACTTC
cdr3_aa: CASSFPQKVLGNEQYF

j_call: TRBJ2-4
v_call: TRBV6-2/TRBV6-3
d_call: NA
clone_size: few
cdr3_nt: TGTGCCAGCAGTCAGACACGCGGCCGGTCGGCCAAAAACATTCAGTACTTC
cdr3_aa: CASSQTRGRSAKNIQYF

j_call: TRBJ2-1
v_call: TRBV24-1
d_call: TRBD2
clone_size: NA
cdr3_nt: TGTGCCACCACTCAACTAGCGGGAGCCTCTGAGCAGTTCTTC
cdr3_aa: CATTQLAGASEQFF

j_call: TRBJ2-7
v_call: TRBV20-1
d_call: TRBD2
clone_size: many
cdr3_nt: TGCAGTGCTAGACGGACTAGCGGGAGTTACGAGCAGTACTTC
cdr3_aa: CSARRTSGSYEQYF

j_call: TRBJ1-3
v_call: TRBV4-3
d_call: NA
clone_size: few
cdr3_nt: TGCGCCAGCAGCCCCACAGCGAGCTCTGGAAACACCATATATTTT
cdr3_aa: CASSPTASSGNTIYF

j_call: TRBJ2-3
v_call: TRBV25-1
d_call: NA
clone_size: NA
cdr3_nt: TGTGCCAGCAGCGAACCGGGTAGCACAGATACGCAGTATTTT
cdr3_aa: CASSEPGSTDTQYF

j_call: TRBJ2-5
v_call: TRBV4-3
d_call: TRBD2
clone_size: few
cdr3_nt: TGCGCCAGCAGCCAAGAGGAGGCATTAGCGGGAGGAGAGACCCAGTACTTC
cdr3_aa: CASSQEEALAGGETQYF

j_call: TRBJ2-1
v_call: TRBV5-1
d_call: NA
clone_size: many
cdr3_nt: TGCGCCAGCAGATCTGGACTGCAGTTCAATGAGCAGTTCTTC
cdr3_aa: CASRSGLQFNEQFF

j_call: TRBJ2-5
v_call: TRBV20-1
d_call: NA
clone_size: NA
cdr3_nt: TGCAGTGCTAGGGCTCGATGGATTCCACTAGCGCCAAGGGGGAGGTACCAAGAGACCCAGTACTTC
cdr3_aa: CSARARWIPLAPRGRYQETQYF

j_call: TRBJ2-5
v_call: TRBV28
d_call: NA
clone_size: NA
cdr3_nt: TGTGCCAGCAACTCGCAAGGCCAAGAGACCCAGTACTTC
cdr3_aa: CASNSQGQETQYF

j_call: TRBJ2-2
v_call: TRBV12-3/TRBV12-4
d_call: NA
clone_size: many
cdr3_nt: TGTGCCAGCAGTTTTAGTGGGACGGCTAACACCGGGGAGCTGTTTTTT
cdr3_aa: CASSFSGTANTGELFF

j_call: TRBJ2-3
v_call: TRBV4-3
d_call: NA
clone_size: few
cdr3_nt: TGCGCCAGCAGCCAGGGGACCCGCACAGATACGCAGTATTTT
cdr3_aa: CASSQGTRTDTQYF

j_call: TRBJ1-4
v_call: TRBV6-1
d_call: NA
clone_size: many
cdr3_nt: TGTGCCAGCAGTCCTAATCCAGGGAGTAGGGAAAAACTGTTTTTT
cdr3_aa: CASSPNPGSREKLFF

j_call: TRBJ2-1
v_call: TRBV20-1
d_call: NA
clone_size: few
cdr3_nt: TGCAGTGCGATCCCTGACTCGAGCTCCTACAATGAGCAGTTCTTC
cdr3_aa: CSAIPDSSSYNEQFF

j_call: TRBJ2-4
v_call: TRBV9
d_call: NA
clone_size: NA
cdr3_nt: TGTGCCAGCAGCGTAGGCGTCGCGGCCGCCCAGGTCATTCAGTACTTC
cdr3_aa: CASSVGVAAAQVIQYF

j_call: TRBJ2-7
v_call: TRBV4-3
d_call: NA
clone_size: NA
cdr3_nt: TGCGCCAGCAGCCAAGATCACCCAGCGACCTACGAGCAGTACTTC
cdr3_aa: CASSQDHPATYEQYF

j_call: TRBJ1-1
v_call: TRBV27
d_call: NA
clone_size: few
cdr3_nt: TGTGCCAGCATTCGGGACTCTCCTAGGGGCGAAGCTTTCTTT
cdr3_aa: CASIRDSPRGEAFF

j_call: TRBJ2-3
v_call: TRBV6-4
d_call: NA
clone_size: few
cdr3_nt: TGTGCCAGCAGTGTGGGGCCGGTGAATACGCAGTATTTT
cdr3_aa: CASSVGPVNTQYF

j_call: TRBJ2-3
v_call: TRBV6-2/TRBV6-3
d_call: NA
clone_size: many
cdr3_nt: TGTGCCAGCAGTTACTTCACAGGCCAGGATACGCAGTATTTT
cdr3_aa: CASSYFTGQDTQYF

j_call: TRBJ1-2
v_call: TRBV20-1
d_call: NA
clone_size: few
cdr3_nt: TGCAGTGCTAGAGCCCCGGGACGGGAGGACTATGGCTACACCTTC
cdr3_aa: CSARAPGREDYGYTF

j_call: TRBJ2-1
v_call: TRBV7-9
d_call: NA
clone_size: NA
cdr3_nt: TGTGCCAGCAGCCCATCGGGACTCGCGGAGTTCTTC
cdr3_aa: CASSPSGLAEFF

j_call: TRBJ2-4
v_call: TRBV12-3/TRBV12-4
d_call: NA
clone_size: many
cdr3_nt: TGTGCCAGCAGTTACTTCAGGGGGGGACTGATAAACATTCAGTACTTC
cdr3_aa: CASSYFRGGLINIQYF

j_call: TRBJ2-7
v_call: TRBV21-1
d_call: NA
clone_size: many
cdr3_nt: TGTGCCAGCACCCGGGCTTCCTACGAGCAGTACTTC
cdr3_aa: CASTRASYEQYF

j_call: TRBJ2-1
v_call: TRBV5-6
d_call: TRBD2
clone_size: many
cdr3_nt: TGTGCCAGCAGCTTAGGGAGGGTGAAGGAGGATTACAATGAGCAGTTCTTC
cdr3_aa: CASSLGRVKEDYNEQFF

j_call: TRBJ2-5
v_call: TRBV5-1
d_call: TRBD1
clone_size: many
cdr3_nt: TGCGCCAGCAGCTTGTATGGGACAGAAGAGACCCAGTACTTC
cdr3_aa: CASSLYGTEETQYF

j_call: TRBJ2-5
v_call: TRBV20-1
d_call: TRBD2
clone_size: NA
cdr3_nt: TGCAGTGCTAGAGGACTAGCGGGAGGCTGGGAGACCCAGTACTTC
cdr3_aa: CSARGLAGGWETQYF

j_call: TRBJ2-3
v_call: TRBV7-2
d_call: TRBD1
clone_size: many
cdr3_nt: TGTGCCAGCAGCTTATTGAGACAGGGATGGCCGGCGAGGCCAAGCACAGATACGCAGTATTTT
cdr3_aa: CASSLLRQGWPARPSTDTQYF

j_call: TRBJ2-1
v_call: TRBV20-1
d_call: TRBD2
clone_size: many
cdr3_nt: TGCAGTGCTGGCCGTGCTCTAGCGGGTAACTACAATGAGCAGTTCTTC
cdr3_aa: CSAGRALAGNYNEQFF

j_call: TRBJ2-5
v_call: TRBV19
d_call: NA
clone_size: few
cdr3_nt: TGTGCCAGTAGTATAGCCGATACACAAGAGACCCAGTACTTC
cdr3_aa: CASSIADTQETQYF

j_call: TRBJ2-5
v_call: TRBV4-2
d_call: NA
clone_size: many
cdr3_nt: TGTGCCAGCAGCCAAGATCCCGGGGGAGAGGAGACCCAGTACTTC
cdr3_aa: CASSQDPGGEETQYF

j_call: TRBJ2-1
v_call: TRBV27
d_call: NA
clone_size: NA
cdr3_nt: TGTGCCAGCAGTTTTTTAGGCCAACCCTACAATGAGCAGTTCTTC
cdr3_aa: CASSFLGQPYNEQFF

j_call: TRBJ1-2
v_call: TRBV30
d_call: NA
clone_size: NA
cdr3_nt: TGTGCCTGGAGTGACGTAGGGAACTATGGCTACACCTTC
cdr3_aa: CAWSDVGNYGYTF

j_call: TRBJ1-5
v_call: TRBV12-3/TRBV12-4
d_call: NA
clone_size: NA
cdr3_nt: TGTGCCAGCAGAGGCAGTCGCAATCAGCCCCAGCATTTT
cdr3_aa: CASRGSRNQPQHF

j_call: TRBJ2-2
v_call: TRBV10-3
d_call: NA
clone_size: many
cdr3_nt: TGTGCCATCAGTGAGAGGGACACCGGGGAGCTGTTTTTT
cdr3_aa: CAISERDTGELFF

j_call: TRBJ1-5
v_call: TRBV12-3/TRBV12-4
d_call: NA
clone_size: few
cdr3_nt: TGTGCCAGCAGTTTTTTAAGCGGGAATCAGCCCCAGCATTTT
cdr3_aa: CASSFLSGNQPQHF

j_call: TRBJ1-5
v_call: TRBV20-1
d_call: TRBD1
clone_size: many
cdr3_nt: TGCAGTGCTAGAGAGACAGGGGTGTATAGCAATCAGCCCCAGCATTTT
cdr3_aa: CSARETGVYSNQPQHF

j_call: TRBJ2-1
v_call: TRBV7-3
d_call: TRBD2
clone_size: NA
cdr3_nt: TGTGCCAGCAGCCGCCAACTGACTAGCGGCCCCGGAGATGAGCAGTTCTTC
cdr3_aa: CASSRQLTSGPGDEQFF

j_call: TRBJ2-5
v_call: TRBV20-1
d_call: TRBD2
clone_size: few
cdr3_nt: TGCAGTGCCCAGTGGGGAAGCGGGAGGTTTGAGACCCAGTACTTC
cdr3_aa: CSAQWGSGRFETQYF

j_call: TRBJ2-1
v_call: TRBV18
d_call: TRBD1
clone_size: NA
cdr3_nt: TGTGCCAGCTCACAACAGACAGGGATGAGCGTGGTAGATGAGCAGTTCTTC
cdr3_aa: CASSQQTGMSVVDEQFF

j_call: TRBJ2-5
v_call: TRBV7-2
d_call: TRBD2
clone_size: many
cdr3_nt: TGTGCCAGCAGCCTGACTAGCGGGAGGCAAGAGACCCAGTACTTC
cdr3_aa: CASSLTSGRQETQYF

j_call: TRBJ2-5
v_call: TRBV12-3/TRBV12-4
d_call: NA
clone_size: many
cdr3_nt: TGTGCCAGCAGTTTTGGTGGAGAAGAGACCCAGTACTTC
cdr3_aa: CASSFGGEETQYF

j_call: TRBJ2-1
v_call: TRBV9
d_call: NA
clone_size: NA
cdr3_nt: TGTGCCAGCAGCGCCAACCCATACAATGAGCAGTTCTTC
cdr3_aa: CASSANPYNEQFF

j_call: TRBJ1-5
v_call: TRBV5-1
d_call: NA
clone_size: many
cdr3_nt: TGCGCCAGCAGCTTGGGCGGGGGCCAGGCTCAGCCCCAGCATTTT
cdr3_aa: CASSLGGGQAQPQHF

j_call: TRBJ1-1
v_call: TRBV5-1
d_call: NA
clone_size: NA
cdr3_nt: TGCGCCAGCAGCTTGGAAATGGGAGGACTGGCTGAAGCTTTCTTT
cdr3_aa: CASSLEMGGLAEAFF

j_call: TRBJ1-1
v_call: TRBV14
d_call: TRBD1
clone_size: few
cdr3_nt: TGTGCCAGCAGCCCCCCCCCCAGGGGGCGAAGGTACACTGAAGCTTTCTTT
cdr3_aa: CASSPPPRGRRYTEAFF

j_call: TRBJ1-1
v_call: TRBV7-2
d_call: TRBD1
clone_size: NA
cdr3_nt: TGTGCCAGCAGCCCCCGAGGGACAGAAATGAACACTGAAGCTTTCTTT
cdr3_aa: CASSPRGTEMNTEAFF

j_call: TRBJ2-1
v_call: TRBV29-1
d_call: TRBD1
clone_size: many
cdr3_nt: TGCAGCGTCCTAGGGGGCTCCTGGGATGAGCAGTTCTTC
cdr3_aa: CSVLGGSWDEQFF